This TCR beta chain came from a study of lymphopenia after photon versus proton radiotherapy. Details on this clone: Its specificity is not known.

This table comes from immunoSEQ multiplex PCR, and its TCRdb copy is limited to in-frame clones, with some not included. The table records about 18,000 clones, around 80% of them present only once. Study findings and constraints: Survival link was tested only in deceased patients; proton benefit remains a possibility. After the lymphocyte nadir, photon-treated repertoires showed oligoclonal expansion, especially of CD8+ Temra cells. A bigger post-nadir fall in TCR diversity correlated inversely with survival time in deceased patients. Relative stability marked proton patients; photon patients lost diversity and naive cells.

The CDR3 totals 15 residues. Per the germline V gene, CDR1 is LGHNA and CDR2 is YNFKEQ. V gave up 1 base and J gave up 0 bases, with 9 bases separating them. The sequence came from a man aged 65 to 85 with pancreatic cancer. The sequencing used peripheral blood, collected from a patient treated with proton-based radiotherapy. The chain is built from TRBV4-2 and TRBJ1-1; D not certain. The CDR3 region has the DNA TGTGCCAGCAGCCAAGTTCCCTTGGTGAACACTGAAGCTTTCTTT. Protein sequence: CASSQVPLVNTEAFF.